This T cell receptor beta chain was found in a study of regulatory T cells in long-lasting Graves disease. Whole-study context: By definition, persistent Graves' disease involved antithyroid drugs for over 5 years alongside positive TSH receptor antibodies. General observations from the study: TRBV28 was favored in persistent disease, as were TRBJ1-2 and TRBJ2-5.

Arm-PCR of CDR3 regions and iRepertoire HTBI primers were the basis on which TCR beta libraries were built. MiXCR, run by TCRdb on the multiplex PCR reads, gives a single entry per CDR3 protein. The repertoire holds 500,000 to 800,000 distinct CDR3 sequences, with around 30% as singletons. This clonotype has a handful of counts. What it binds is unknown. Looked up from germline, CDR1 is SGDLS and CDR2 is YYNGEE. This CDR3 contains 15 residues. Trimming took off 5 bases at V and 5 bases at J, with 20 bases between the two ends. Noted time point: persistent/refractory GD, antithyroid drugs over 5 years with positive TRAb. Construction of the TCR library relied on RNA isolated from PBMCs. An endocrinology department in Xi'an, China, recruited the patients.

The sample was peripheral blood mononuclear cells (PBMCs), taken when the disease was refractory, from a patient treated with antithyroid drugs. The chain couples TRBV9 to TRBJ2-7, with D perhaps TRBD2 (6 bases). This receptor was taken from a female donor with Graves disease. In DNA form, the CDR3 reads TGTGCCAGCAGTGCCTCGGGAGCACAACCCCACGAGCAGTACTTC. Translating gives CASSASGAQPHEQYF.